One and the same sample provided the 28 T cell receptor beta chains below, sequenced in a study of blood T cell repertoires in COVID-19. Only in-frame clones appear in the TCRdb table, and some are missing; sequencing was by immunoSEQ multiplex PCR. The table lists fewer than 150,000 clones, around 85% of them singletons. Sequencing was performed on peripheral blood. The receptor source for this set is a human donor in a cohort sampled during active COVID-19.

This clone was detected a few times. The rearrangement joins TRBV21-1 to TRBJ2-1; TRBD2 is the table's D call, not checked against the DNA. TRBV21-1 is designated a pseudogene. This CDR3 has 14 amino acids. Here the CDR3 DNA reads TGTGCCAGCAGCATGGCGGGAGAATTGGGAGAGCAGTTCTTC. As protein: CASSMAGELGEQFF.

The chain joins TRBV5-1 to TRBJ2-7, with TRBD1 matching over 8 bases. Germline assignment: CDR1 SGHRS and CDR2 YFSETQ. Losses at the gene ends were 3 bases for V and 2 bases for J; bases not matched to a gene: 4. The CDR3 has 14 residues. DNA of the CDR3: TGCGCCAGCAGCTGGACAGGGCGAACCTACGAGCAGTACTTC. Its translation is CASSWTGRTYEQYF.

The chain combines TRBV9 with TRBJ2-3; 9 bases are shared with TRBD2. There are 15 residues in the CDR3. With 4 bases clipped from V and 7 bases from J, the junction kept 10 bases outside the gene matches. The germline gives CDR1 SGDLS, CDR2 YYNGEE. The DNA of the CDR3 is TGTGCCAGCAGCACCCCTAGCGGGGATATCAATACGCAGTATTTT. As protein: CASSTPSGDINTQYF.

The chain has TRBV9 and TRBJ2-5; 14 bases match TRBD2. Per germline, CDR1 SGDLS and CDR2 YYNGEE. This CDR3 has 16 amino acids. Trimming at V came to 4 bases and at J to 5 bases, leaving 7 bases not matched to a gene. CDR3 region: CASSPGLAGGGETQYF. The CDR3 DNA reads as TGTGCCAGCAGCCCTGGACTAGCGGGGGGCGGCGAGACCCAGTACTTC.

The chain is built from TRBV27 and TRBJ1-4; D possibly corresponds to TRBD1 (6 bases). The V gene lost 4 bases and the J gene lost 0 bases, with 12 bases spanning the gap. The germline V gene encodes CDR1 MNHEY and CDR2 SMNVEV (reference sequence). The length of the CDR3 is 16 residues. The CDR3 DNA reads as TGTGCCAGCAGTTCCCCGACAGGCACAACTAATGAAAAACTGTTTTTT. Translated, it gives CASSSPTGTTNEKLFF.

The chain has TRBV6-5 and TRBJ1-5; D uncertain. CDR3 length: 15 amino acids. V shed 4 bases and J shed 3 bases, with 13 bases lying between them. CDR1 is MNHEY and CDR2 is SVGAGI in the germline V gene. Written as DNA, the CDR3 is TGTGCCAGCAGTTTAACGGCGGGGATCAATCAGCCCCAGCATTTT. It translates to CASSLTAGINQPQHF.

The V and J genes are TRBV10-3 and TRBJ2-1; weak D call: TRBD1 (6 bases). Germline V gene sequence: CDR1 ENHRY, CDR2 SYGVKD. V shed 2 bases and J shed 3 bases, with 17 bases lying between them. CDR3 length: 17 residues. For the CDR3, the DNA is TGTGCCATCAGTGAGCCCCTCCGGGACAACTACTACAATGAGCAGTTCTTC. It specifies CAISEPLRDNYYNEQFF.

This rearrangement joins TRBV29-1 to TRBJ1-4; possibly TRBD1 for D (6 bases). The CDR3 consists of 11 residues. Germline values: CDR1 SQVTM, CDR2 ANQGSEA. CDR3 loop: CSGTRNEKLFF. For the CDR3, the DNA is TGCTCGGGGACACGAAATGAAAAACTGTTTTTT. Drawing the rest from reference TRBV29-1 and TRBJ1-4, the complete variable domain is SAVISQKPSRDICQRGTSLTIQCQVDSQVTMMFWYRQQPGQSLTLIATANQGSEATYESGFVIDKFPISRPNLTFSTLTVSNMSPEDSSIYLCSGTRNEKLFFGSGTQLSVL.

The J gene is TRBJ2-3, the V gene TRBV7-3, with D tentatively TRBD2 (7 bases). V was pared by 5 bases and J by 6 bases, with 18 bases between. The CDR3 is 15 residues long. Germline V lookup: CDR1 SGHTA, CDR2 FQGTGA. In nucleotides, the CDR3 is TGTGCCAGCAGCCCTGATCGGGGGGCCAGGGATACGCAGTATTTT. Its translation: CASSPDRGARDTQYF.

The rearrangement links TRBV20-1 to TRBJ2-3; 9 bases fit TRBD1. In germline, CDR1 is DFQATT, CDR2 SNEGSKA (reference sequence). This CDR3 contains 15 residues. Losses at the gene ends were 3 bases for V and 1 base for J; bases not matched to a gene: 5. The CDR3 nucleotides read TGCAGTGCTAGTCCGACAGGGGGGGGCACAGATACGCAGTATTTT. Translation: CSASPTGGGTDTQYF.

This clone was seen more than once but under ten times. The V gene is TRBV5-4, the J gene TRBJ1-5; weak D call: TRBD1 (6 bases). The CDR3 has 18 residues. CDR1 SGHNT and CDR2 YYREEE come from the germline V gene (reference sequence). V was cut by 4 bases and J by 4 bases, with 24 bases left in between. The CDR3 DNA reads TGTGCCAGCAGCAAGAGAAGGAGGCAGGGGTGGACAAATCAGCCCCAGCATTTT. The encoded protein is CASSKRRRQGWTNQPQHF. Full variable domain (remainder filled in from reference TRBV5-4 and TRBJ1-5): ETGVTQSPTHLIKTRGQQVTLRCSSQSGHNTVSWYQQALGQGPQFIFQYYREEENGRGNFPPRFSGLQFPNYSSELNVNALELDDSALYLCASSKRRRQGWTNQPQHFGDGTRLSIL.

This chain links TRBV14 with TRBJ1-2; tentatively, D is TRBD1 (6 bases). The CDR3 loop spans 15 amino acids. The V end lost 5 bases, the J end lost 8 bases, and 21 bases lay between the germline ends. Germline V CDR1 and CDR2: SGHDN, FVKESK. The CDR3 sequence: CASSARLGALGGYTF. Here the CDR3 DNA reads TGTGCCAGCAGCGCCCGTTTGGGGGCCCTGGGAGGCTACACCTTC.

The chain recombines TRBV24-1 with TRBJ1-2; 10 bases map to TRBD1. Germline CDR1 reads KGHDR; CDR2 reads SFDVKD. The CDR3 length is 15 residues. J gave up 8 bases and V 3 bases, and 8 bases lay outside the gene matches. CDR3 amino acids: CATSDPRQGALGYTF. The CDR3 bases are TGTGCCACCAGTGATCCACGACAGGGGGCGCTCGGCTACACCTTC.

The chain links TRBV5-4 to TRBJ2-5, with D tentatively TRBD2 (6 bases). V dropped 4 bases and J dropped 2 bases, with 15 bases sitting between them. The CDR3 extends over 15 amino acids. Germline CDR1 SGHNT, CDR2 YYREEE (reference sequence). The CDR3 region has the DNA TGTGCCAGCAGCCGGGCCCCGGGGACTCAAGAGACCCAGTACTTC. This encodes CASSRAPGTQETQYF.

J is TRBJ2-3 and V is TRBV6-2 or TRBV6-3; 8 positions agree with TRBD2. The CDR3 totals 17 residues. The V segment lost 4 bases and the J segment 4 bases; nucleotides outside the gene matches: 13. The germline gives CDR1 MNHEY, CDR2 SVGEGT. The chain's CDR3 is CASSSGFAGGQSDTQYF. In DNA, the CDR3 is TGTGCCAGCAGTTCCGGGTTCGCGGGAGGTCAGTCAGATACGCAGTATTTT.

The rearrangement joins TRBV19 to TRBJ1-2; 7 bases agree with TRBD1. This CDR3 has 16 residues. Germline lookup yields CDR1 LNHDA and CDR2 SQIVND (reference sequence). The V gene end was trimmed by 6 bases and the J gene end by 3 bases; junction bases not matched to a gene: 13. The CDR3 DNA follows: TGTGCCAGTAGGTCGATAGAAGCCGACAGGGACTATGGCTACACCTTC. Its protein product is CASRSIEADRDYGYTF.

The genes are TRBV19 and TRBJ2-6; D is perhaps TRBD2 (6 bases). Germline lookup yields CDR1 LNHDA and CDR2 SQIVND (reference sequence). Trimming removed 11 bases from V and 3 bases from J, with 26 bases in between. The length of the CDR3 is 18 residues. The CDR3 nucleotides read TGTGCCGCCGTAATAAGGGACTTTAGCCCACTTGGGGCCAACGTCCTGACTTTC. This sequence encodes CAAVIRDFSPLGANVLTF.

This rearrangement joins TRBV11-3 to TRBJ1-1; D is unresolved. Per germline, CDR1 SGHNT and CDR2 YENEEA. The CDR3 has 13 residues. V was pared by 4 bases and J by 0 bases, with 6 bases between. CDR3 region: CASSSGVNTEAFF. The CDR3 DNA reads as TGTGCCAGCAGCTCCGGGGTGAACACTGAAGCTTTCTTT.

In this sample, this clone turned up a few times. The J gene is TRBJ2-7, the V gene TRBV6-2 or TRBV6-3; 11 bases agree with TRBD1. V was pared by 6 bases and J by 3 bases, with 7 bases of the junction left unmatched. Germline assignment: CDR1 MNHEY and CDR2 SVGEGT. The CDR3 is 15 residues long. The CDR3 DNA is TGTGCCAGCAGCCGGGGACAGGGGGAATTCTACGAGCAGTACTTC. Its translation is CASSRGQGEFYEQYF.

This clone was detected only once. The chain couples TRBV5-1 to TRBJ1-1, with D possibly being TRBD1 (5 bases). Trimming took 1 base from V and 0 from J, leaving 7 bases between them. CDR3 length equals 14 residues. Germline-derived CDR1 and CDR2 are SGHRS and YFSETQ. The CDR3 DNA is TGCGCCAGCAGCTTGACACAGGTGAACACTGAAGCTTTCTTT. As protein: CASSLTQVNTEAFF.

This clone showed up just once. The CDR3 coding sequence is TGTGCCAGCAGCCCGAGGACAGGCACAGATACGCAGTATTTT. It codes for CASSPRTGTDTQYF. The chain joins TRBV5-6 to TRBJ2-3; possibly TRBD1 for D (6 bases). Germline values: CDR1 SGHDT, CDR2 YYEEEE. Trimming removed 4 bases at V and 1 base at J, with 10 bases between. The CDR3 is 14 amino acids.

This clone was counted only a few times. This chain connects TRBV7-2 to TRBJ2-3; D might be TRBD1 (6 bases). This CDR3 is 15 amino acids long. CDR1 and CDR2 (germline): SGHTA, FQGNSA. V gave up 1 base and J gave up 4 bases, with 12 bases separating them. The CDR3 sequence is CASSLDRVGADTQYF. The CDR3 coding sequence is TGTGCCAGCAGCTTAGACAGGGTAGGGGCAGATACGCAGTATTTT.

The CDR3 sequence is CASTPRGLAPLHF. The CDR3 DNA reads TGTGCCAGCACCCCCCGTGGGCTCGCACCCCTCCACTTT. The rearrangement joins TRBV6-5 to TRBJ1-6; no clear D. This CDR3 is 13 amino acids long. V lost 7 bases to trimming and J lost 11 bases, with 15 bases between them. Germline loops: CDR1 MNHEY, CDR2 SVGAGI.

This chain joins TRBV7-9 and TRBJ1-1, with 8 nucleotides matching TRBD1. The CDR3 loop spans 14 amino acids. Trimming took 5 bases from V and 3 from J; bases not matched to a gene: 5. Germline V gene sequence: CDR1 SEHNR, CDR2 FQNEAQ (reference sequence). The CDR3 spells CASSPGQGDTEAFF. CDR3 coding DNA: TGTGCCAGCAGCCCAGGACAGGGTGACACTGAAGCTTTCTTT. The whole variable domain, filled in from reference TRBV7-9 and TRBJ1-1, reads DTGVSQNPRHKITKRGQNVTFRCDPISEHNRLYWYRQTLGQGPEFLTYFQNEAQLEKSRLLSDRFSAERPKGSFSTLEIQRTEQGDSAMYLCASSPGQGDTEAFFGQGTRLTVV.

CDR3 in DNA: TGTGCCAGCAGCTTAAACCGGGGGGGTAATTCACCCCTCCACTTT. It is translated as CASSLNRGGNSPLHF. The genes are TRBV11-2 and TRBJ1-6, with D perhaps matching TRBD1 (5 bases). Germline assignment: CDR1 SGHAT and CDR2 FQNNGV. The CDR3 consists of 15 residues. With 2 bases removed from V and 6 bases from J, the gap between germline ends came to 11 bases.

This clone occurred a few times. The V and J genes are TRBV7-8 and TRBJ2-7, with D maybe TRBD1 (6 bases). Germline assignment: CDR1 SGHVS and CDR2 FQNEAQ. The CDR3 totals 14 residues. V was pared by 5 bases and J by 2 bases, with 13 bases between. The CDR3 region is CASSLRQETYEQYF. The CDR3 nucleotides read TGTGCCAGCAGCCTTAGACAGGAGACCTACGAGCAGTACTTC.

The chain is built from TRBV4-3 and TRBJ1-4; tentative D call: TRBD1 (5 bases). V lost 4 bases and J lost 7, with 13 bases in between. This CDR3 is built from 14 residues. Per germline, CDR1 LGHNA and CDR2 YSLEER. The DNA of the CDR3 is TGCGCCAGCAGCCCCTCGGGGGACGCTGAAAAACTGTTTTTT. Its translation: CASSPSGDAEKLFF.

J is TRBJ1-1 and V is TRBV5-1; 8 bases are shared with TRBD1. CDR1 SGHRS and CDR2 YFSETQ come from the germline V gene. This CDR3 is built from 16 residues. Trimming cost V 2 bases and J 5 bases; bases outside gene matches: 11. The CDR3, as DNA: TGCGCCAGCAGCTTCCCGACGGACAGGGTAGGAACTGAAGCTTTCTTT. Amino acid sequence: CASSFPTDRVGTEAFF. Full variable domain (remainder filled in from reference TRBV5-1 and TRBJ1-1): KAGVTQTPRYLIKTRGQQVTLSCSPISGHRSVSWYQQTPGQGLQFLFEYFSETQRNKGNFPGRFSGRQFSNSRSEMNVSTLELGDSALYLCASSFPTDRVGTEAFFGQGTRLTVV.